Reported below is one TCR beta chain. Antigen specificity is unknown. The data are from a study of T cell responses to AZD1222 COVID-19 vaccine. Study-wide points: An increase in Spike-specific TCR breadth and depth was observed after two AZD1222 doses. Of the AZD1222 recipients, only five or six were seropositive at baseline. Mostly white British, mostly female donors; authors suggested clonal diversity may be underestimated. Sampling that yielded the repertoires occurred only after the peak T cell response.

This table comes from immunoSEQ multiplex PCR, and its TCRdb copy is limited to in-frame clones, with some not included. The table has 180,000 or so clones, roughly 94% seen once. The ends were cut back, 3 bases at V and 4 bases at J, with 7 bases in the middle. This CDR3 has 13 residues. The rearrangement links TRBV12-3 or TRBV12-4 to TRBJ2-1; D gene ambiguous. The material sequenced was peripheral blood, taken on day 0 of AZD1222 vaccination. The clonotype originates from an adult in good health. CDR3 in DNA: TGTGCCAGCAGTTTTGCAGCATACAATGAGCAGTTCTTC. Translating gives CASSFAAYNEQFF.